The 22 T cell receptor beta chains below were found in one sample sequenced in a study of cytomegalovirus exposure and HLA in healthy donors. In the PCR, 60 Vbeta and 13 Jbeta primers were used. The protocol was immunoSEQ multiplex PCR, while the TCRdb copy is restricted to in-frame clones and leaves out a portion. Of around 150,000 clones listed, approximately 80% are singletons. The sequenced sample consisted of PBMCs. These receptors all stem from a young woman in good health and CMV-seronegative.

J is TRBJ2-2 and V is TRBV28, with 14 bases lining up with TRBD2. The V gene end was trimmed by 5 bases and the J gene end by 6 bases; junction bases not matched to a gene: 5. The germline V gene has CDR1 MDHEN and CDR2 SYDVKM. The CDR3 consists of 16 residues. The CDR3 sequence is CASSLPGLAGAGELFF. DNA of the CDR3: TGTGCCAGCAGTCTACCGGGACTAGCGGGAGCCGGGGAGCTGTTTTTT.

This clone appeared once. The V and J genes are TRBV28 and TRBJ2-7, with 9 bases that match TRBD1. This CDR3 comprises 12 residues. V dropped 5 bases and J dropped 12; count of bases not matched to a gene: 8. The germline gives CDR1 MDHEN, CDR2 SYDVKM. CDR3 sequence: CASSPTGTGWYF. The CDR3 region has the DNA TGTGCCAGCAGTCCCACCGGGACAGGGTGGTACTTC.

About this clone: The junction differs from germline at one of its ends, possibly a read error. The J gene is TRBJ1-1, the V gene TRBV7-9; a weak D match, TRBD1 (5 bases). Per the germline V gene, CDR1 is SEHNR and CDR2 is FQNEAQ (reference sequence). The CDR3 is made up of 15 amino acids. The CDR3 bases are TGTGCCAGCAGCTTAGCACAGTATAAGTCCGGGGGGACGATCTTT. Amino acid sequence: CASSLAQYKSGGTIF.

This clone appeared a single time. The chain joins TRBV6-1 to TRBJ1-2; 7 bases are shared with TRBD1. After removal of 6 bases from V and 5 bases from J, the junction contained 6 bases not matched to a gene. Germline V gene sequence: CDR1 MNHNS, CDR2 SASEGT. There are 13 residues in the CDR3. The CDR3 DNA is TGTGCCAGCAGCGCGACAGGGACATATGGCTACACCTTC. This codes for CASSATGTYGYTF.

The chain carries TRBV2 and TRBJ2-1; D is uncertain. CDR3 length equals 13 residues. CDR1 and CDR2 from the germline V gene are SNHLY and FYNNEI. V lost 7 bases and J lost 0, with 7 bases in between. CDR3 loop: CASTTNSYNEQFF. CDR3 DNA: TGTGCCAGCACGACAAACTCCTACAATGAGCAGTTCTTC.

V gene TRBV6-6 combines with J gene TRBJ1-5; 9 nucleotides align to TRBD1. CDR3 length: 14 residues. CDR1 MNHNY and CDR2 SVGAGI come from the germline V gene (reference sequence). The V gene end was trimmed by 5 bases and the J gene end by 6 bases; junction bases not matched to a gene: 5. The CDR3 spells CASSLTGGSQPQHF. The CDR3, as DNA: TGTGCCAGCAGTCTTACAGGGGGCAGTCAGCCCCAGCATTTT.

The chain carries TRBV27 and TRBJ2-2; 9 positions match TRBD1. CDR1 and CDR2 from the germline V gene are MNHEY and SMNVEV (reference sequence). The CDR3 runs 15 residues. The V gene end was trimmed by 3 bases and the J gene end by 7 bases; junction bases not matched to a gene: 6. The CDR3 region is CASSFWGQGGGELFF. The CDR3 DNA reads TGTGCCAGCAGTTTTTGGGGACAGGGTGGCGGGGAGCTGTTTTTT.

V and J are TRBV7-3 and TRBJ2-3; D is unresolved. The V and J ends lost 0 bases and 4 bases respectively, with 5 bases between them. Germline assignment: CDR1 SGHTA and CDR2 FQGTGA. There are 13 residues in the CDR3. CDR3 DNA: TGTGCCAGCAGCTTAACGTTAGCAGATACGCAGTATTTT. It yields the protein CASSLTLADTQYF.

This chain joins TRBV7-9 and TRBJ1-1, with D uncertain. Trimming left V 3 bases short and J 5 bases short, with 7 bases between. This CDR3 comprises 12 residues. The germline CDR1 and CDR2 sequences are SEHNR and FQNEAQ (reference sequence). This CDR3 is CASSFWSTEAFF. The CDR3 DNA reads as TGTGCCAGCAGCTTCTGGAGTACTGAAGCTTTCTTT. The full variable domain, with the rest looked up from reference TRBV7-9 and TRBJ1-1, is DTGVSQNPRHKITKRGQNVTFRCDPISEHNRLYWYRQTLGQGPEFLTYFQNEAQLEKSRLLSDRFSAERPKGSFSTLEIQRTEQGDSAMYLCASSFWSTEAFFGQGTRLTVV.

V gene TRBV2 combines with J gene TRBJ1-1, with TRBD1 as a possible D gene (5 bases). This CDR3 is built from 12 residues. V was clipped by 6 bases and J by 5 bases, with 10 bases between them. In germline, CDR1 is SNHLY, CDR2 FYNNEI. The CDR3 loop is CASRRGRTEAFF. DNA of the CDR3: TGTGCCAGCAGGCGGGGCCGAACTGAAGCTTTCTTT. Looking up the rest from reference TRBV2 and TRBJ1-1 gives the full variable domain: EPEVTQTPSHQVTQMGQEVILRCVPISNHLYFYWYRQILGQKVEFLVSFYNNEISEKSEIFDDQFSVERPDGSNFTLKIRSTKLEDSAMYFCASRRGRTEAFFGQGTRLTVV.

The chain recombines TRBV2 with TRBJ1-1; 7 positions match TRBD1. There are 14 residues in the CDR3. V was pared by 6 bases and J by 5 bases, with 9 bases of the junction left unmatched. Germline lookup yields CDR1 SNHLY and CDR2 FYNNEI. The CDR3 region is CASSLQGSGTEAFF. CDR3 DNA sequence: TGTGCCAGCAGCCTACAGGGGAGTGGGACTGAAGCTTTCTTT.

The chain combines TRBV15 with TRBJ1-1; possibly TRBD1 for D (6 bases). Between the trimmed V and J ends, which lost 8 bases and 2 bases, there was a span of 15 bases. Looked up from germline, CDR1 is LNHNV and CDR2 is YYDKDF (reference sequence). The CDR3 has 14 amino acids. Written as DNA, the CDR3 is TGTGCCACCTCCTGGACAGCGGCCAACACTGAAGCTTTCTTT. Its protein product is CATSWTAANTEAFF.

This chain links TRBV10-3 with TRBJ1-6; 7 bases are a match to TRBD1. The CDR3 is made up of 17 amino acids. Trimming took 0 bases from V and 10 from J; bases not matched to a gene: 12. CDR1 and CDR2 (germline): ENHRY, SYGVKD. The CDR3 DNA is TGTGCCATCAGTGAGTCGAAGCGTGGCAGGGGGTCCTCACCCCTCCACTTT. Amino acids: CAISESKRGRGSSPLHF.

As concerns this clone: At the DNA level, this CDR3 is encoded by other sequences in the same sample as well. The gene calls are TRBV27 and TRBJ2-1, with 10 bases lining up with TRBD2. Germline V gives CDR1 MNHEY, CDR2 SMNVEV (reference sequence). V was pared by 5 bases and J by 3 bases, with 4 bases of the junction left unmatched. This CDR3 has 15 amino acids. The chain's CDR3 is CASSPRTSGYNEQFF. The CDR3 nucleotides are TGTGCCAGCAGTCCCCGGACTAGCGGCTACAATGAGCAGTTCTTC.

This chain uses TRBV6-5 with TRBJ1-4; D is ambiguous. Germline V lookup: CDR1 MNHEY, CDR2 SVGAGI. The CDR3 loop spans 13 amino acids. The V gene lost 5 bases and the J gene lost 4 bases, with 8 bases spanning the gap. CDR3 nucleotide sequence: TGTGCCAGCAGTGAGATGGTTAATGAAAAACTGTTTTTT. Encoded protein: CASSEMVNEKLFF.

The V and J genes are TRBV5-1 and TRBJ1-1; weak D call: TRBD1 (5 bases). This CDR3 contains 15 residues. The V end was cut by 0 bases, the J end by 2 bases, with 11 bases between. The germline V gene has CDR1 SGHRS and CDR2 YFSETQ. CDR3 sequence reads: CASSLAGVANTEAFF. In DNA, the CDR3 is TGCGCCAGCAGCTTGGCGGGGGTGGCCAACACTGAAGCTTTCTTT.

The J gene is TRBJ1-5, the V gene TRBV5-1; D is perhaps TRBD1 (5 bases). Trimming removed 0 bases from V and 3 bases from J, with 10 bases in between. The germline gives CDR1 SGHRS, CDR2 YFSETQ. The CDR3 runs to 15 residues. CDR3 DNA: TGCGCCAGCAGCTTGGAATCAGGGTACAATCAGCCCCAGCATTTT. Its translation is CASSLESGYNQPQHF. The full variable domain, with the rest looked up from reference TRBV5-1 and TRBJ1-5, is KAGVTQTPRYLIKTRGQQVTLSCSPISGHRSVSWYQQTPGQGLQFLFEYFSETQRNKGNFPGRFSGRQFSNSRSEMNVSTLELGDSALYLCASSLESGYNQPQHFGDGTRLSIL.

The chain recombines TRBV15 with TRBJ1-1; D might be TRBD1 (5 bases). Trimming pared 4 bases from V and 3 bases from J, leaving 15 bases between. The germline V gene encodes CDR1 LNHNV and CDR2 YYDKDF (reference sequence). The CDR3 runs 15 residues. CDR3 DNA sequence: TGTGCCACCAGCACCCCTTATCAGGGATACACTGAAGCTTTCTTT. The encoded protein is CATSTPYQGYTEAFF.

This sequence joins TRBV7-3 and TRBJ2-3; 10 nucleotides match TRBD2. V lost 2 bases and J lost 4; bases outside the gene matches: 6. This CDR3 spans 16 amino acids. The germline gives CDR1 SGHTA, CDR2 FQGTGA. CDR3 DNA sequence: TGTGCCAGCAGCTTAGGTACTAGCGGGATCGCAGATACGCAGTATTTT. This gives the protein CASSLGTSGIADTQYF.

This clone was observed a few times. This chain links TRBV27 with TRBJ2-2; TRBD2 matches 9 bases. The J segment lost 5 bases and the V segment lost 5 bases, leaving 6 bases of the junction unmatched. Germline V gives CDR1 MNHEY, CDR2 SMNVEV (reference sequence). This CDR3 region has 15 residues. The CDR3 nucleotides are TGTGCCAGCAGTAGACTAGCGGTGTTAACCGGGGAGCTGTTTTTT. This gives the protein CASSRLAVLTGELFF.

This clone was observed a single time. The chain links TRBV7-2 to TRBJ2-7; no reliable D call. V was cut by 2 bases and J by 2 bases, with 13 bases left in between. The CDR3 length is 15 residues. Germline loops: CDR1 SGHTA, CDR2 FQGNSA. The CDR3 DNA is TGTGCCAGCAGCTTAAGAGAGGTTGCAACCTACGAGCAGTACTTC. Amino acid sequence: CASSLREVATYEQYF.

The genes are TRBV2 and TRBJ2-7; the D gene is possibly TRBD1 (5 bases). V shed 2 bases and J shed 4 bases, with 12 bases lying between them. Germline V gene sequence: CDR1 SNHLY, CDR2 FYNNEI. CDR3 size: 14 residues. This chain's CDR3 is CASSEQGTGYEQYF. CDR3 sequence (DNA): TGTGCCAGCAGTGAACAGGGAACCGGGTACGAGCAGTACTTC.